This T cell receptor beta chain came from a study of spatial heterogeneity in lung cancer. The overall study: Matched bulk RNA-seq provided a T cell module score, and TCR transcript counts in tumor regions correlated strongly with it. Whole-study results and caveats: Counts of expanded alpha and beta TCRs within tumors tracked the tumor nonsynonymous mutation count. Coverage of tumor T cells, by estimate, reached around 7.6% for alpha chains and 11% to 15% for beta chains.

At least ten counts were recorded for this clonotype. Its target is unknown. Indicated time point: sample taken at primary tumor resection. Tumor, nontumor lung or frozen PBMC supplied whole RNA that was sequenced unsorted. TCRdb processed the 5' RACE reads anew with MiXCR; each CDR3 protein has one entry. The sample lists around 26,000 distinct CDR3 sequences; 8.8% were seen once. This clonotype originated in a male donor with early-stage non-small cell lung cancer. Here the sequenced sample was lung tumor tissue, taken at surgery.

The CDR3 protein is CASSRTGLEEKLFF. The CDR3 DNA reads as TGTGCCAGCTCTAGGACAGGGTTGGAAGAAAAACTGTTTTTT. The V and J genes are TRBV27 and TRBJ1-4; 8 bases line up with TRBD1. The germline V gene has CDR1 MNHEY and CDR2 SMNVEV (reference sequence). CDR3 length equals 14 residues. V trimming: 8 bases; J trimming: 8 bases; junction bases outside the gene matches: 10.